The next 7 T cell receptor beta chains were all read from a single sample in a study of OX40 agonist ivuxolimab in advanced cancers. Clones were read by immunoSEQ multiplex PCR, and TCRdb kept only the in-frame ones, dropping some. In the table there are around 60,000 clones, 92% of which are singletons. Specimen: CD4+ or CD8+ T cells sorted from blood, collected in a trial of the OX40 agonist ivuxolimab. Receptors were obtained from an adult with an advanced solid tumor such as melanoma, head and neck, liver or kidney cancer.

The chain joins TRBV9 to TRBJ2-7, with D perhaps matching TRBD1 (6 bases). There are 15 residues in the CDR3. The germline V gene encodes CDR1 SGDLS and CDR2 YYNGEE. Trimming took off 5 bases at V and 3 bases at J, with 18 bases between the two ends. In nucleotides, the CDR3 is TGTGCCAGCAGTTCAACAGGGACCCCGTACTACGAGCAGTACTTC. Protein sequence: CASSSTGTPYYEQYF.

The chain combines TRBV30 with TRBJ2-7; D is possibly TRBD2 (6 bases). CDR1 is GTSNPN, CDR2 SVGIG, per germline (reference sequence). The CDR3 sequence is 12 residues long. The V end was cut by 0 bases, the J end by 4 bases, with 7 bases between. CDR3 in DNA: TGTGCCTGGAGTGTACGGGGGTACGAGCAGTACTTC. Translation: CAWSVRGYEQYF.

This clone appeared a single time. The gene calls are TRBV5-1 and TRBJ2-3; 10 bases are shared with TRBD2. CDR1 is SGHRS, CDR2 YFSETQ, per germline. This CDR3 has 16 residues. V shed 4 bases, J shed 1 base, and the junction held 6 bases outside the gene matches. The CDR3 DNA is TGCGCCAGCAGCCGTGGAACTAGCGGGGGCACAGATACGCAGTATTTT. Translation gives CASSRGTSGGTDTQYF. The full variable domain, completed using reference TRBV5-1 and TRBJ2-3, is KAGVTQTPRYLIKTRGQQVTLSCSPISGHRSVSWYQQTPGQGLQFLFEYFSETQRNKGNFPGRFSGRQFSNSRSEMNVSTLELGDSALYLCASSRGTSGGTDTQYFGPGTRLTVL.

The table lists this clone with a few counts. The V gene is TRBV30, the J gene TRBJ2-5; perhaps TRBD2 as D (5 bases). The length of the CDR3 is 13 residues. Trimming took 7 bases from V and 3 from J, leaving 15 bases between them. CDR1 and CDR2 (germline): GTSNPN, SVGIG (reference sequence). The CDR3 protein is CAYIRRSEETQYF. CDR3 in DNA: TGTGCCTACATAAGGAGGTCCGAAGAGACCCAGTACTTC.

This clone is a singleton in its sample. CDR3 in amino acids: CATSSGPEQYF. The CDR3 nucleotides read TGTGCCACTTCGTCGGGGCCCGAGCAGTACTTC. J is TRBJ2-7 and V is TRBV28; D possibly uses TRBD1 or TRBD2 (5 bases each). V lost 10 bases and J lost 6, with 13 bases in between. This CDR3 has 11 residues. Germline values: CDR1 MDHEN, CDR2 SYDVKM.

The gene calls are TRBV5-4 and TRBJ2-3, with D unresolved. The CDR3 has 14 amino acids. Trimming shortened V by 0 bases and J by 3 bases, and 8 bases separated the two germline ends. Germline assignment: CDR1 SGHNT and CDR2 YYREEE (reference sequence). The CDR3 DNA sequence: TGTGCCAGCAGCTTGGAACTCGTAACAGATACGCAGTATTTT. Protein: CASSLELVTDTQYF.

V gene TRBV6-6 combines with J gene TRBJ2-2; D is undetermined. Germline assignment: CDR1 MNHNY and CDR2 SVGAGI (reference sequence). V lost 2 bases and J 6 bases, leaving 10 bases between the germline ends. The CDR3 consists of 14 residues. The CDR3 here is CASSYLHGPGELFF. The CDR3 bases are TGTGCCAGCAGTTACCTTCACGGCCCCGGGGAGCTGTTTTTT.